This TCR beta chain is drawn from a study of identical twins. Overall study results and limits: Zero-insertion results could be subject to partial confounding by invariant MAIT and iNKT cells.

TCRdb called the 5' RACE reads again in MiXCR, with one record for every CDR3 protein. Seen here are under 350,000 distinct CDR3 sequences, 9.5% observed once, and the top ten hold approximately 6.6%. This clonotype was observed a handful of times. The antigen is unknown. These records were also assigned to another study, of yellow fever vaccine responses in identical twins.

What was sequenced was CD8+ T cells sorted from blood. This sequence was found in a woman aged 18-35 years in good health.

CDR3 loop: CASSLGSGRGKTYNEQFF. The CDR3, as DNA: TGTGCCAGCAGCTTAGGAAGCGGGAGAGGCAAAACCTACAATGAGCAGTTCTTC. This chain links TRBV7-8 with TRBJ2-1; TRBD2 matches at 8 bases. Trimming took 1 base from V and 2 from J; bases not matched to a gene: 10. Germline CDR1 and CDR2: SGHVS and FQNEAQ. This CDR3 comprises 18 residues.